This T cell receptor (beta chain) was identified during a study of blood T cell repertoires in COVID-19. Sequenced by immunoSEQ multiplex PCR; TCRdb stores in-frame clones only, minus some. The table includes about 300,000 clones, roughly 82% detected once. Germline assignment: CDR1 SGHNT and CDR2 YYREEE (reference sequence). This CDR3 is built from 12 residues. J gave up 15 bases and V 1 base, and 7 bases lay outside the gene matches. The specimen was peripheral blood. V and J are TRBV5-4 and TRBJ1-5, with TRBD1 identical over 7 bases. The clonotype comes from a woman aged 45-59 years with acute or convalescent COVID-19. CDR3 amino acids: CASSLSTGPLHF. CDR3 coding DNA: TGTGCCAGCAGCTTGTCGACAGGGCCTTTGCATTTT. The whole variable domain, filled in from reference TRBV5-4 and TRBJ1-5, reads ETGVTQSPTHLIKTRGQQVTLRCSSQSGHNTVSWYQQALGQGPQFIFQYYREEENGRGNFPPRFSGLQFPNYSSELNVNALELDDSALYLCASSLSTGPLHFGDGTRLSIL.